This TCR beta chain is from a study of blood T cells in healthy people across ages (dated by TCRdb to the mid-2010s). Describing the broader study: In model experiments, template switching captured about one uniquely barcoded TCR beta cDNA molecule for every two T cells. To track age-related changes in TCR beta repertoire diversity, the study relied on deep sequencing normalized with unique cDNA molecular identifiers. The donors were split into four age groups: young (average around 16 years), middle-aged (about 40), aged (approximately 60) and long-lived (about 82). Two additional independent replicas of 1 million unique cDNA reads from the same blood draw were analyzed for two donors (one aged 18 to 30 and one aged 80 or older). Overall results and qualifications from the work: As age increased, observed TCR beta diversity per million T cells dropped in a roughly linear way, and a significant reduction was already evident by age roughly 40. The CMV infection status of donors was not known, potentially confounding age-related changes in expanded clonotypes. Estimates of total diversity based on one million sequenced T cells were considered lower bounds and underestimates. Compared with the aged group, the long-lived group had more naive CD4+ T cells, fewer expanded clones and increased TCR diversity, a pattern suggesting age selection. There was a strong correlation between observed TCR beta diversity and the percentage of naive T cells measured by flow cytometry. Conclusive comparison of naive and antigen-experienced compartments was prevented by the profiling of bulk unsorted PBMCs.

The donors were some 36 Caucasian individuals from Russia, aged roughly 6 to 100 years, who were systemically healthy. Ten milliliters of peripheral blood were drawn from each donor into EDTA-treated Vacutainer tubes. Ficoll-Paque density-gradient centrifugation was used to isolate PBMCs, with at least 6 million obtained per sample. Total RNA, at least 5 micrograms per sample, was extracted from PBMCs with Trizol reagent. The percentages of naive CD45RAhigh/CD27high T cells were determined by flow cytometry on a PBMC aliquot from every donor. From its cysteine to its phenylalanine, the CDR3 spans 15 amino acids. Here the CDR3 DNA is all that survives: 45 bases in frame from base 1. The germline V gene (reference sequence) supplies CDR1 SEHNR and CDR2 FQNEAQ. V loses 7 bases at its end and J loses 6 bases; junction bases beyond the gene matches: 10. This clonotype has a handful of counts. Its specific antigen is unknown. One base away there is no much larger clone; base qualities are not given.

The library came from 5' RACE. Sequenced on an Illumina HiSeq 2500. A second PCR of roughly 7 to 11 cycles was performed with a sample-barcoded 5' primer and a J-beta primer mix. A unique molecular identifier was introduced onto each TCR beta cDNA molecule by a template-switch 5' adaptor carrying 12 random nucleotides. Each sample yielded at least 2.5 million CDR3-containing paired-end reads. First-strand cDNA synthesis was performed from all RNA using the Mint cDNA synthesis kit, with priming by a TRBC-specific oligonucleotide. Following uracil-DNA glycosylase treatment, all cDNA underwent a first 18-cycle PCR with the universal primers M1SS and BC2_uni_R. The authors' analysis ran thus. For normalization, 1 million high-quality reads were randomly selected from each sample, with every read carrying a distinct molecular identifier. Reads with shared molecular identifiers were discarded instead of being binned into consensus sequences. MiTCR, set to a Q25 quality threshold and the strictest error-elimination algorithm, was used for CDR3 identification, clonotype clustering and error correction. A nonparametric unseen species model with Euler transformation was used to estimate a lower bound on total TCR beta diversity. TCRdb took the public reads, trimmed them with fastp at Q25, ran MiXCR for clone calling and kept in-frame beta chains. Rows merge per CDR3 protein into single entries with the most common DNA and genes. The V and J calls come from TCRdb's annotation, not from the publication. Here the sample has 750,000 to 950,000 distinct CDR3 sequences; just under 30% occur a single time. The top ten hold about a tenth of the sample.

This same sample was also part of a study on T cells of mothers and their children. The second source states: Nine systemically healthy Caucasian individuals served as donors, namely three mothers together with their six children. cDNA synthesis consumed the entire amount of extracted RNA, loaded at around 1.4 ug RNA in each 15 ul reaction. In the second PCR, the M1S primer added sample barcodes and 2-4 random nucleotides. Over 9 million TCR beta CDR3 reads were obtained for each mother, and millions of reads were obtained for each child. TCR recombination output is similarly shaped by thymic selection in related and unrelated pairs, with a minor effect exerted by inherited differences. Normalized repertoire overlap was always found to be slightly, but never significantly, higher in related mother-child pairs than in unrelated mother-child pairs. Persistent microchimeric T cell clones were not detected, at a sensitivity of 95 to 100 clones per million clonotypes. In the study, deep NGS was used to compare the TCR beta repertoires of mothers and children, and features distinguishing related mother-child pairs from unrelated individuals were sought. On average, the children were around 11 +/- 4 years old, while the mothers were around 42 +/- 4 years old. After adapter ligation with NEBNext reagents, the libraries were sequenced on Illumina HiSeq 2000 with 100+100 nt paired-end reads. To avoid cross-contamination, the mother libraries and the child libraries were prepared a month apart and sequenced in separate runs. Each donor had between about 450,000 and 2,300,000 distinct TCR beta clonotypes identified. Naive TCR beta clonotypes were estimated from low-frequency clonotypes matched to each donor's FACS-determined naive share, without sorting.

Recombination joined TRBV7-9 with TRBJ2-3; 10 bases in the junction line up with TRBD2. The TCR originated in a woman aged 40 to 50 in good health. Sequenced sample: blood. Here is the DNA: TGTGCCAGCACCCAGGGGACTAGCGTTACGGATACGCAGTATTTT. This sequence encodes CASTQGTSVTDTQYF.